This T cell receptor (beta chain) was retrieved from a study of identical twins (dated by TCRdb to 2016 to 2017). About the study as a whole: The study deep-sequenced TCR alpha and beta repertoires from monozygotic twins, unrelated adults of various ages and cord blood to test whether fetal clonotypes persist. To rule out contamination, the twin experiments were replicated at different times with different library preparation protocols.

The full study reports these points: Abundant cord blood beta clonotypes had fewer insertions, young adult naive repertoires showed a similar but weaker trend, and memory repertoires showed no such trend. In monozygotic twins, recombination models systematically underestimated out-of-frame TCR alpha sharing, but the models matched the sharing seen between unrelated individuals. A weaker excess of twin sharing was found in beta out-of-frame sequences because the signal-to-noise ratio was lowered by fewer shared sequences. Compared with coincidental sharing between unrelated individuals, an excess of low generation-probability sequences was observed among out-of-frame TCR alpha sequences shared between twins. Because the same donors could not be followed over many years, the conclusions depended on cross-sectional statistical analysis. Invariant T cells such as MAIT and iNKT could partly confound zero-insertion analyses, though diverse VJ usage argued against this for most clonotypes.

The library was prepared using 5' RACE. Sequencing took place on an Illumina HiSeq 2000. A universal primer binding site was added through template switching, and the final cDNA carried a unique molecular identifier so that TCR cDNA molecules could be counted accurately. First-strand cDNA for TCR alpha and beta chains was synthesized from specific primers in the conserved constant-segment region. To control for contamination, each cDNA library was double barcoded with a SMART-Mk sample barcode plus Illumina barcodes. Two successive PCR steps introduced TruSeq adapter sequences along with Illumina sample barcodes. The TCR alpha and beta cDNA libraries were sequenced on the Illumina HiSeq platform using custom primers. In the authors' own workflow: MiGEC processed the raw reads to extract unique molecular identifiers, while MiXCR was used to determine the CDR3 positions. For each individual, recombination models were inferred using an EM algorithm with the repgenHMM and IGoR tools. Shared clonotype analysis was performed with the tcR package in R, normalizing sharing by the product of cloneset sizes. To study raw recombination without the effects of thymic and clonal selection, out-of-frame nonproductive sequences were analyzed. The public reads were run again by TCRdb, first through fastp at Q25 and then through MiXCR, and only productive beta chains were kept. Under each unique CDR3 protein, matching rows form one entry showing the most common genes and DNA. TCRdb's processing, not the study's, gives the V and J calls here. The sample has 500,000 or so distinct CDR3 sequences on record, 14% of them singletons. 0.5% to 0.65% of the sample comes from the top ten.

Every donor was a healthy Caucasian. Three pairs of female monozygotic twins, all aged roughly 18 to 29 years, made up the twin cohort. CD4+ and CD8+ T cell populations were isolated with positive isolation kits from Invitrogen. The table lists this clonotype with many counts. Its cognate antigen has yet to be identified. Nothing much larger sits one base from this clone, and base qualities are not available. V is cut by 4 bases and J by 5 bases, and the space between the germline ends is 3 bases. Including the terminal cysteine and phenylalanine, the CDR3 comprises 11 residues. Only CDR3 DNA is held: 33 bases, read in frame from base 1. The germline V gene provides CDR1 SGHRS and CDR2 YFSETQ. This sample was also put to use in a study of yellow fever vaccine responses in identical twins. The second investigation adds: The authors reported that the T cell response to vaccination in identical twins appeared partly convergent and partly personalized. The study precisely tracked vaccine-responding T cell clones in identical twins.

Sequencing was done on a sample of CD4+ T cells sorted from blood. The sequence links TRBV5-1 to TRBJ2-2, with no confident D gene call. This TCR was sampled from a woman aged 18 to 35 in good health. The DNA is TGCGCCAGCAGCATGACCGGGGAGCTGTTTTTT. This translates into CASSMTGELFF.